Following are 22 T cell receptor beta chains from one sample sequenced in a study of blood T cell repertoires in COVID-19. Generated by immunoSEQ multiplex PCR, the TCRdb table keeps only in-frame clones and is missing some. The table lists 24,000 or so clones, around 90% of them singletons. The material sequenced was peripheral blood. Receptors originate from a human donor in a cohort sampled during active COVID-19. The donor label of this sample is uncertain.

The gene calls are TRBV29-1 and TRBJ1-2, with 7 bases lining up with TRBD1. Trimming at V came to 2 bases and at J to 8 bases, leaving 8 bases not matched to a gene. The germline CDR1 and CDR2 sequences are SQVTM and ANQGSEA. The CDR3 totals 13 residues. The CDR3 protein is CSVELVQGVGYTF. The CDR3 bases are TGCAGCGTTGAACTGGTGCAGGGGGTGGGCTACACCTTC.

The CDR3 loop is CASRRGWEKLFF. The CDR3 nucleotides read TGTGCCAGCAGAAGGGGTTGGGAAAAACTGTTTTTT. The genes are TRBV12-3 or TRBV12-4 and TRBJ1-4, with D tentatively TRBD1 (5 bases). The V end lost 6 bases, the J end lost 8 bases, and 10 bases lay between the germline ends. CDR3 length equals 12 residues.

The chain carries TRBV6-5 and TRBJ2-2; 7 nucleotides align to TRBD2. Germline CDR1 MNHEY, CDR2 SVGAGI. The CDR3 is made up of 14 amino acids. The V segment lost 5 bases and the J segment 1 base; nucleotides outside the gene matches: 1. The CDR3, as DNA: TGTGCCAGCAGTCGCGGGGGGAACACCGGGGAGCTGTTTTTT. Residues: CASSRGGNTGELFF.

The chain couples TRBV7-9 to TRBJ2-2, with a weak D call TRBD1 (6 bases). The germline V and J ends were trimmed by 5 bases and 6 bases, with 13 bases remaining between them. The germline V gene encodes CDR1 SEHNR and CDR2 FQNEAQ (reference sequence). The CDR3 extends over 14 amino acids. CDR3 DNA: TGTGCCAGCAGCCCCGGACAGTCGGCCGGGGAGCTGTTTTTT. As protein: CASSPGQSAGELFF.

J is TRBJ2-7 and V is TRBV5-1; 12 positions agree with TRBD1. Looked up from germline, CDR1 is SGHRS and CDR2 is YFSETQ. Trimming took 0 bases from V and 5 from J; bases not matched to a gene: 3. CDR3 size: 15 residues. The CDR3 DNA follows: TGCGCCAGCAGCTTGGGGGACAGGGGGCTCAACGAGCAGTACTTC. Its protein product is CASSLGDRGLNEQYF.

J is TRBJ2-1 and V is TRBV5-1; 10 nucleotides match TRBD2. The CDR3 runs to 18 residues. V lost 0 bases to trimming and J lost 12 bases; unmatched junction nucleotides: 18. CDR1 and CDR2 (germline): SGHRS, YFSETQ. The CDR3 DNA reads as TGCGCCAGCAGCTTGGGGACTCTTTCCAGCGGGGGGGCCCAAGGGCAGTTCTTC. It translates to CASSLGTLSSGGAQGQFF. Based on the CDR3 plus reference TRBV5-1 and TRBJ2-1, the full variable domain is KAGVTQTPRYLIKTRGQQVTLSCSPISGHRSVSWYQQTPGQGLQFLFEYFSETQRNKGNFPGRFSGRQFSNSRSEMNVSTLELGDSALYLCASSLGTLSSGGAQGQFFGPGTRLTVL.

The chain employs TRBV5-1 and TRBJ2-3; D is unclear. The CDR3 is 12 residues long. Looked up from germline, CDR1 is SGHRS and CDR2 is YFSETQ. With 3 bases removed from V and 2 bases from J, the gap between germline ends came to 4 bases. The CDR3 nucleotides are TGCGCCAGCAGCTACTCCACAGATACGCAGTATTTT. Its translation: CASSYSTDTQYF.

In the case of this clone: Other DNA sequences in the same sample also yield this CDR3. The chain carries TRBV7-9 and TRBJ1-5; tentative D call: TRBD1 (6 bases). Germline lookup yields CDR1 SEHNR and CDR2 FQNEAQ (reference sequence). The CDR3 covers 14 residues. Trimming took 0 bases from V and 4 from J, leaving 7 bases between them. Written as DNA, the CDR3 is TGTGCCAGCAGCTTAGCTACAGGGAATCAGCCCCAGCATTTT. It specifies CASSLATGNQPQHF.

The gene calls are TRBV6-2 or TRBV6-3 and TRBJ1-1; D is unresolved. The CDR3 loop spans 14 amino acids. Between the trimmed V and J ends, which lost 8 bases and 1 base, there was a span of 14 bases. The germline CDR1 and CDR2 sequences are MNHEY and SVGEGT. The CDR3 region has the DNA TGTGCCAGCTCTTACTCCACAGCGAACACTGAAGCTTTCTTT. It translates to CASSYSTANTEAFF.

The CDR3 coding sequence is TGTGCCAGCAGCCCAACGTGGACTACCCTGGGGTACAATGAGCAGTTCTTC. Protein product: CASSPTWTTLGYNEQFF. The chain has TRBV7-2 and TRBJ2-1; weak D call: TRBD2 (6 bases). CDR3 length: 17 residues. Per the germline V gene, CDR1 is SGHTA and CDR2 is FQGNSA. V lost 5 bases, J lost 4 bases, and 21 bases lay in between.

This chain links TRBV5-6 with TRBJ1-1; the D gene is possibly TRBD1 (5 bases). CDR3 size: 14 residues. Trimming pared 5 bases from V and 4 bases from J, leaving 15 bases between. CDR1 is SGHDT and CDR2 is YYEEEE in the germline V gene. The CDR3 DNA is TGTGCCAGCAGGTCGGGGGGTAGAAGCACTGAAGCTTTCTTT. As protein: CASRSGGRSTEAFF. Combining the CDR3 with reference TRBV5-6 and TRBJ1-1 gives the whole variable domain DAGVTQSPTHLIKTRGQQVTLRCSPKSGHDTVSWYQQALGQGPQFIFQYYEEEERQRGNFPDRFSGHQFPNYSSELNVNALLLGDSALYLCASRSGGRSTEAFFGQGTRLTVV.

The chain carries TRBV12-3 or TRBV12-4 and TRBJ2-3; no definite D call. Trimming pared 1 base from V and 2 bases from J, leaving 4 bases between. The CDR3 consists of 13 residues. As DNA, the CDR3 is TGTGCCAGCAGTTTAGGGGCCACAGATACGCAGTATTTT. Its protein product is CASSLGATDTQYF.

The V call is TRBV9, the J call TRBJ1-3, with D maybe TRBD1 (5 bases). The CDR3 sequence is 15 residues long. The germline CDR1 and CDR2 sequences are SGDLS and YYNGEE. The V end was cut by 0 bases, the J end by 2 bases, with 9 bases between. CDR3 residues: CASSVVGGAGNTIYF. CDR3 nucleotide sequence: TGTGCCAGCAGCGTAGTTGGGGGGGCTGGAAACACCATATATTTT.

The rearrangement uses TRBV19 and TRBJ2-1; 10 positions agree with TRBD1. V gave up 6 bases and J gave up 7 bases; unmatched junction bases: 6. Germline CDR1 is LNHDA and CDR2 is SQIVND (reference sequence). This CDR3 region has 14 residues. CDR3 DNA sequence: TGTGCCAGTAGGAGGGACAGGGGACTTAATGAGCAGTTCTTC. It yields the protein CASRRDRGLNEQFF.

The V and J genes are TRBV19 and TRBJ2-6; D might be TRBD1 (7 bases). The CDR3 loop spans 17 amino acids. In germline, CDR1 is LNHDA, CDR2 SQIVND (reference sequence). With 7 bases removed from V and 4 bases from J, the gap between germline ends came to 20 bases. CDR3 region: CASTTVQGGAGANVLTF. CDR3 sequence (DNA): TGTGCCAGTACCACTGTTCAGGGGGGTGCAGGGGCCAACGTCCTGACTTTC.

The rearrangement uses TRBV10-3 and TRBJ2-3; possibly TRBD1 for D (5 bases). This CDR3 has 14 amino acids. V lost 3 bases and J 4 bases, leaving 11 bases between the germline ends. Germline V lookup: CDR1 ENHRY, CDR2 SYGVKD. The CDR3 DNA sequence: TGTGCCATCAGTGACTCCAAGGGGCCAGATACGCAGTATTTT. Amino acids: CAISDSKGPDTQYF.

The rearrangement links TRBV7-9 to TRBJ2-3, with 7 bases lining up with TRBD1. Germline-derived CDR1 and CDR2 are SEHNR and FQNEAQ (reference sequence). The CDR3 consists of 14 residues. Unmatched junction bases numbered 11, after V lost 7 bases and J lost 7 bases. This CDR3 reads CASTQGEGAYTQYF. The CDR3 bases are TGTGCCAGCACCCAGGGAGAGGGGGCGTATACGCAGTATTTT.

The chain couples TRBV7-3 to TRBJ2-7; 9 bases agree with TRBD1. This CDR3 is built from 14 residues. Looked up from germline, CDR1 is SGHTA and CDR2 is FQGTGA. V trimming: 5 bases; J trimming: 6 bases; junction bases outside the gene matches: 8. The CDR3 nucleotides are TGTGCCAGCAGCCCAGGGACAGGGAGTATCGAGCAGTACTTC. Translating it yields CASSPGTGSIEQYF.

The gene calls are TRBV6-5 and TRBJ1-2; possible D gene TRBD1, 5 bases. The ends were cut back, 2 bases at V and 4 bases at J, with 8 bases in the middle. Germline V gene lookup returns CDR1 MNHEY and CDR2 SVGAGI. CDR3 length: 13 residues. CDR3 nucleotide sequence: TGTGCCAGCAGTTACAGGGGTGGCTATGGCTACACCTTC. It is translated as CASSYRGGYGYTF.

This clone has only one observation. The rearrangement joins TRBV20-1 to TRBJ2-1; D unresolved. The CDR3 length is 10 residues. Trimming took off 5 bases at V and 4 bases at J, with 3 bases between the two ends. Germline V CDR1 and CDR2: DFQATT, SNEGSKA (reference sequence). CDR3 sequence (DNA): TGCAGTGCTTTATACAATGAGCAGTTCTTC. This encodes CSALYNEQFF.

This clone was seen a single time. The chain carries TRBV28 and TRBJ1-5; a possible D gene is TRBD1 (6 bases). Per germline, CDR1 MDHEN and CDR2 SYDVKM. Trimming cost V 2 bases and J 6 bases, with 14 bases left between them. The CDR3 loop spans 15 amino acids. CDR3 nucleotides: TGTGCCAGCAGTTTACTATCCCTAGGGGGTCAGCCCCAGCATTTT. Its protein is CASSLLSLGGQPQHF.

The rearrangement uses TRBV10-3 and TRBJ1-2; 8 nucleotides agree with TRBD1. The junction had 12 bases not matched to a gene; V was cut back by 3 bases and J by 0 bases. Germline V CDR1 and CDR2: ENHRY, SYGVKD. The CDR3 is made up of 18 amino acids. The CDR3 sequence is CAISESGQGALTNYGYTF. CDR3 sequence (DNA): TGTGCCATCAGTGAATCAGGGCAGGGGGCCCTAACTAACTATGGCTACACCTTC.